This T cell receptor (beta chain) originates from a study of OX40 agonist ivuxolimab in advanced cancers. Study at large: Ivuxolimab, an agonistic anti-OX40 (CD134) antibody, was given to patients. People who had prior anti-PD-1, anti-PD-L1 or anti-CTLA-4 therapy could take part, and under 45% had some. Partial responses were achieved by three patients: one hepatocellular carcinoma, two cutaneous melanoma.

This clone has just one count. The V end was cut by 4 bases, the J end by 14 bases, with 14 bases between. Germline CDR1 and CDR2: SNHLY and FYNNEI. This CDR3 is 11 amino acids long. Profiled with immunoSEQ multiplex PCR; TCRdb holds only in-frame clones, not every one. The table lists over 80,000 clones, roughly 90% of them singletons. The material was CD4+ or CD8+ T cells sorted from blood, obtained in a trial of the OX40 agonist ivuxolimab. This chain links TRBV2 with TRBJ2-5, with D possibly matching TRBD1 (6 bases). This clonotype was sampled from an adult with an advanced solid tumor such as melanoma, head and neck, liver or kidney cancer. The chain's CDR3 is CASSASTGSYF. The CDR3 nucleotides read TGTGCCAGCAGTGCCTCGACAGGTTCATACTTC.